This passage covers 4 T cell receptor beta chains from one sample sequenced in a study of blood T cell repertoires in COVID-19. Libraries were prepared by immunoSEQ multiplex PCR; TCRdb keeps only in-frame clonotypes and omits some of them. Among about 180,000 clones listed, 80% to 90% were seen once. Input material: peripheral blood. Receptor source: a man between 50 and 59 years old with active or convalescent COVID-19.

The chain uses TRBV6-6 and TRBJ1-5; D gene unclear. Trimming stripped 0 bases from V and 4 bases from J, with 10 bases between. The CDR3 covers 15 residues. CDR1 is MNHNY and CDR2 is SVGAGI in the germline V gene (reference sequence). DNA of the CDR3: TGTGCCAGCAGTTACTCGGGCCGAGTAAATCAGCCCCAGCATTTT. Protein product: CASSYSGRVNQPQHF.

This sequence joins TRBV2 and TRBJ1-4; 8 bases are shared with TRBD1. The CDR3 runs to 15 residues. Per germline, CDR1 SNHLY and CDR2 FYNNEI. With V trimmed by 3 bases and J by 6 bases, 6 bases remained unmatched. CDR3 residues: CASSDPGQGYEKLFF. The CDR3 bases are TGTGCCAGCAGTGACCCCGGACAGGGTTATGAAAAACTGTTTTTT.

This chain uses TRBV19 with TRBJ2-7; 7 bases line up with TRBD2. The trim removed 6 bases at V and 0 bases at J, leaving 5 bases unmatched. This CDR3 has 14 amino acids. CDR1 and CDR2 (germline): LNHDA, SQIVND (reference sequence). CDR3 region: CASRNVAGSYEQYF. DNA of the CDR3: TGTGCCAGTAGGAACGTAGCGGGCTCCTACGAGCAGTACTTC.

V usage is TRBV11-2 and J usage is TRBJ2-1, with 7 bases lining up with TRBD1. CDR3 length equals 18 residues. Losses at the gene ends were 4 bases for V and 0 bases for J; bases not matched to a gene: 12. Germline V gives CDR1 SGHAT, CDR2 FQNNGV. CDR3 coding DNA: TGTGCCAGCAGCTCCTCCCGGGACAGTCTGGACTCCTACAATGAGCAGTTCTTC. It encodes CASSSSRDSLDSYNEQFF.